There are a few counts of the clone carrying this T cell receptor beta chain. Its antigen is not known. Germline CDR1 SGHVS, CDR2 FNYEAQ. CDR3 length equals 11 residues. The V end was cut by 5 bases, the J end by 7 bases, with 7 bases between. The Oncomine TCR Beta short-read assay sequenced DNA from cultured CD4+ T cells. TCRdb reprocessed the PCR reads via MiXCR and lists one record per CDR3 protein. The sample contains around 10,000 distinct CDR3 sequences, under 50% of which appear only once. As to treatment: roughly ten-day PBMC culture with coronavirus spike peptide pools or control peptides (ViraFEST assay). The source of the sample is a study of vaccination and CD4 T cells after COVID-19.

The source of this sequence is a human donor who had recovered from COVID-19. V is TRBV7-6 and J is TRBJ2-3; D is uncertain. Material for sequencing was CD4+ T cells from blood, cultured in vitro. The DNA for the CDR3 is TGTGCCAGCAGCAATACTAATACGCAGTATTTT. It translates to CASSNTNTQYF.